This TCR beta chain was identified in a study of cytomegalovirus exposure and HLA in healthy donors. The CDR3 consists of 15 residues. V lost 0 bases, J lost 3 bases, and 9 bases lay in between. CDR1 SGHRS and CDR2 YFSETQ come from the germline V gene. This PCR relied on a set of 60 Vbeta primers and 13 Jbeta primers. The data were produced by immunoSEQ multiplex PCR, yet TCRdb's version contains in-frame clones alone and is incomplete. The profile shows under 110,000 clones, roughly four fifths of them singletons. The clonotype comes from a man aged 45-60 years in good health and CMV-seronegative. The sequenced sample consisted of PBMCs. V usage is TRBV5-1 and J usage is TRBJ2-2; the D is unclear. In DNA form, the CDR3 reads TGCGCCAGCAGCTTGGGGCTTCTTTACACCGGGGAGCTGTTTTTT. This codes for CASSLGLLYTGELFF.